These 4 T cell receptor beta chains were all obtained from the same sample, sequenced in a study of blood T cell repertoires in COVID-19. Using immunoSEQ multiplex PCR, the repertoire was profiled, and TCRdb retains in-frame clones only, with some absent. The sample contains approximately 210,000 clones, 65% to 85% of which appear only once. Sequencing input: PBMCs or T cells enriched from blood (not recorded which). The origin of the receptors is a man younger than 40 with acute COVID-19.

The rearrangement links TRBV2 to TRBJ1-6, with D possibly being TRBD1 (6 bases). Germline-derived CDR1 and CDR2 are SNHLY and FYNNEI. Trimming took off 3 bases at V and 9 bases at J, with 12 bases between the two ends. This CDR3 is built from 14 residues. CDR3 sequence (DNA): TGTGCCAGCAGTGAGGGGGACATTGGTTCACCCCTCCACTTT. It translates to CASSEGDIGSPLHF.

The chain recombines TRBV5-5 with TRBJ1-2, with a weak D call TRBD1 (6 bases). Trimming took off 1 base at V and 5 bases at J, with 12 bases between the two ends. This CDR3 comprises 14 residues. CDR1 and CDR2 from the germline V gene are SGHKS and YYEKEE (reference sequence). As DNA, the CDR3 is TGTGCCAGCAGCTTGTCCAGGGGCGATTATGGCTACACCTTC. Its protein is CASSLSRGDYGYTF. The whole variable domain, filled in from reference TRBV5-5 and TRBJ1-2, reads DAGVTQSPTHLIKTRGQQVTLRCSPISGHKSVSWYQQVLGQGPQFIFQYYEKEERGRGNFPDRFSARQFPNYSSELNVNALLLGDSALYLCASSLSRGDYGYTFGSGTRLTVV.

The rearrangement links TRBV5-5 to TRBJ1-5; TRBD1 matches 9 bases. Per the germline V gene, CDR1 is SGHKS and CDR2 is YYEKEE (reference sequence). The CDR3 has 15 amino acids. With 4 bases clipped from V and 3 bases from J, the junction kept 5 bases outside the gene matches. CDR3 nucleotides: TGTGCCAGCAGCCCCGGGACAGGGTACAATCAGCCCCAGCATTTT. It encodes CASSPGTGYNQPQHF.

V usage is TRBV19 and J usage is TRBJ1-2, with D hard to call. The CDR3 runs 12 residues. Germline CDR1 reads LNHDA; CDR2 reads SQIVND (reference sequence). Trimming removed 3 bases at V and 8 bases at J, with 10 bases between. CDR3 bases: TGTGCCAGTAGTATTCCCCCTGCGGGCTACACCTTC. This sequence encodes CASSIPPAGYTF.